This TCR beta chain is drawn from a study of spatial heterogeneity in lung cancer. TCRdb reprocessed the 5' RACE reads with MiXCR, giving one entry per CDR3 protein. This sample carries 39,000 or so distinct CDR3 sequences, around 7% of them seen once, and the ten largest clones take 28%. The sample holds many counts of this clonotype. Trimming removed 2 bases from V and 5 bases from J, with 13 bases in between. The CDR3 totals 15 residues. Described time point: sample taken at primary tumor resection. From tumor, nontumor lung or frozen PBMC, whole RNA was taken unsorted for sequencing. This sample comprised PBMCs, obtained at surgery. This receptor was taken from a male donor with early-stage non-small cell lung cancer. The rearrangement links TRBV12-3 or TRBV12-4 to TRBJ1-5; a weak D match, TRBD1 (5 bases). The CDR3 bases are TGTGCCAGCAGTTTAAGGGCAGGGATTGATCAGCCCCAGCATTTT. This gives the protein CASSLRAGIDQPQHF.